In its sample, the clone carrying this T cell receptor (beta chain) was seen many times. This sample was included in a study of early T cells in non-severe SARS-CoV-2 infection. Looking at the study overall: Chains stayed unpaired after sequencing of bulk RNA from unsorted whole blood.

The CDR3 length is 15 residues. V was shortened by 4 bases and J by 4 bases, with 15 bases between the two germline ends. Germline V lookup: CDR1 MNHEY, CDR2 SVGAGI. Individual cDNA molecules received unique molecular identifiers. TCRdb reprocessed the 5' RACE reads with MiXCR, giving one entry per CDR3 protein. The table includes around 58,000 distinct CDR3 sequences, roughly 12% detected once. The chain uses TRBV6-5 and TRBJ2-3, with D perhaps TRBD2 (6 bases). The sequence was collected from an adult who was a healthcare worker with PCR-confirmed SARS-CoV-2 infection or an uninfected control (not recorded which). The sample consisted of whole blood. CDR3 in DNA: TGTGCCAGCAGTTGGCGTGGAGGGGCGCCAGATACGCAGTATTTT. Encoded protein: CASSWRGGAPDTQYF.